This entry lists 26 T cell receptor beta chains sequenced from one sample in a study of human T cells and chemical hapten exposure. Time point meaning: pre-sensitization, week 0. Treatment of the sample: therapeutic diphenylcyclopropenone sensitization with weekly scalp DPC. TCRdb re-derived calls from the RACE reads in MiXCR, one entry per CDR3 protein. The sample lists some 60,000 distinct CDR3 sequences; about 10% were seen once. Material: whole blood, obtained in connection with sensitization to the hapten diphenylcyclopropenone (DPC). The source is a woman aged 40 to 50 with alopecia areata. Some clones in this sample may be carry-over from other donors' samples.

A few counts support this clonotype. The chain recombines TRBV19 with TRBJ2-2; TRBD2 matches at 9 bases. V lost 10 bases, J lost 5 bases, and 8 bases stayed unmatched. The germline V gene encodes CDR1 LNHDA and CDR2 SQIVND (reference sequence). The length of the CDR3 is 14 residues. The CDR3 here is CATTGLAGTGELFF. As DNA, the CDR3 is TGTGCCACCACGGGACTAGCAGGGACCGGGGAGCTGTTTTTT.

This clonotype appeared many times. V and J are TRBV18 and TRBJ2-3, with TRBD2 matching over 9 bases. V trimming: 3 bases; J trimming: 4 bases; junction bases outside the gene matches: 5. Per germline, CDR1 KGHSH and CDR2 LQKENI. The CDR3 totals 15 residues. The CDR3 loop reads CASSPRGGGPDTQYF. The CDR3 DNA reads TGTGCCAGCTCACCTCGCGGGGGGGGTCCAGATACGCAGTATTTT.

The sample holds many counts of this clonotype. V and J are TRBV11-2 and TRBJ2-1; 8 bases fit TRBD1. Germline-derived CDR1 and CDR2 are SGHAT and FQNNGV. The V segment lost 5 bases and the J segment 8 bases; nucleotides outside the gene matches: 5. The CDR3 covers 13 residues. The CDR3 DNA reads TGTGCCAGCAGCCAGGACAGGGCGGATGAGCAGTTCTTC. It translates to CASSQDRADEQFF. The full variable domain, with the rest looked up from reference TRBV11-2 and TRBJ2-1, is EAGVAQSPRYKIIEKRQSVAFWCNPISGHATLYWYQQILGQGPKLLIQFQNNGVVDDSQLPKDRFSAERLKGVDSTLKIQPAKLEDSAVYLCASSQDRADEQFFGPGTRLTVL.

This clonotype was counted a few times. CDR3 region: CATGLGLEQFF. In nucleotides, the CDR3 is TGTGCCACCGGACTAGGGCTTGAGCAGTTCTTC. The chain employs TRBV6-4 and TRBJ2-1; 7 bases line up with TRBD2. Germline trimming cut 10 bases from V and 9 bases from J; bases unmatched to any gene: 6. Germline V gives CDR1 MRHNA, CDR2 SNTAGT. The CDR3 totals 11 residues.

This clonotype came up a few times. This sequence joins TRBV7-9 and TRBJ1-1, with D perhaps TRBD1 (6 bases). This CDR3 has 15 amino acids. V was cut by 5 bases and J by 0 bases, with 13 bases left in between. Germline CDR1 SEHNR, CDR2 FQNEAQ (reference sequence). The CDR3 DNA is TGTGCCAGCAGCCCTCGGGGGACACTGAACACTGAAGCTTTCTTT. Translation: CASSPRGTLNTEAFF.

The chain carries TRBV20-1 and TRBJ2-2, with TRBD2 matching over 9 bases. This CDR3 comprises 14 residues. In germline, CDR1 is DFQATT, CDR2 SNEGSKA (reference sequence). The ends lost 6 bases at V and 1 base at J; junction bases unmatched: 3. The CDR3 is CSARTSENTGELFF. The CDR3 DNA reads TGCAGTGCCCGGACTAGCGAGAACACCGGGGAGCTGTTTTTT.

V and J are TRBV7-2 and TRBJ2-3; 10 positions agree with TRBD2. J was trimmed by 0 bases and V by 3 bases; bases with no gene match: 3. CDR1 SGHTA and CDR2 FQGNSA come from the germline V gene. The length of the CDR3 is 16 residues. Written as DNA, the CDR3 is TGTGCCAGCAGCTTGGGACTAGCGACTAGCACAGATACGCAGTATTTT. Residues: CASSLGLATSTDTQYF.

The chain couples TRBV28 to TRBJ1-4; D is unresolved. Germline V CDR1 and CDR2: MDHEN, SYDVKM. V was trimmed by 4 bases and J by 8 bases, leaving 14 bases between them. This CDR3 is 14 amino acids long. CDR3 bases: TGTGCCAGCAGTTCGCCCGGCGGGCCCGAAAAACTGTTTTTT. Its protein product is CASSSPGGPEKLFF.

This clonotype showed up just a few times. The chain has TRBV28 and TRBJ2-7; possibly TRBD1 or TRBD2 for D (5 bases each). The V gene's germline CDR1 is MDHEN and CDR2 SYDVKM. The length of the CDR3 is 16 residues. V lost 1 base and J 0 bases, leaving 13 bases between the germline ends. CDR3 in amino acids: CASSLLSGRVSYEQYF. The DNA for the CDR3 is TGTGCCAGCAGTTTATTGTCGGGGCGGGTCTCCTACGAGCAGTACTTC.

This clonotype showed up just a few times. The chain joins TRBV2 to TRBJ1-5; D not certain. Trimming shortened V by 7 bases and J by 2 bases, and 12 bases separated the two germline ends. The CDR3 length is 14 residues. The germline gives CDR1 SNHLY, CDR2 FYNNEI. CDR3 sequence: CASTGPVGNQPQHF. CDR3 coding DNA: TGTGCCAGCACCGGGCCTGTCGGCAATCAGCCCCAGCATTTT.

This clonotype was observed a few times. The chain joins TRBV6-5 to TRBJ1-1, with D unclear. Trimming took off 9 bases at V and 8 bases at J, with 16 bases between the two ends. Looked up from germline, CDR1 is MNHEY and CDR2 is SVGAGI. The CDR3 contains 12 residues. CDR3: CASRRSGSEAFF. The CDR3 DNA sequence: TGTGCCAGTCGCCGGTCGGGATCGGAAGCTTTCTTT.

This chain joins TRBV2 and TRBJ2-3; D is perhaps TRBD2 (6 bases). The germline gives CDR1 SNHLY, CDR2 FYNNEI. V was shortened by 3 bases and J by 8 bases, with 9 bases between the two germline ends. The length of the CDR3 is 12 residues. The chain's CDR3 is CASSDRRATQYF. Here the CDR3 DNA reads TGTGCCAGCAGTGATAGGAGGGCTACGCAGTATTTT.

The table lists this clonotype with a few counts. The chain joins TRBV7-2 to TRBJ2-1; the D is unclear. Germline V lookup: CDR1 SGHTA, CDR2 FQGNSA. The germline V and J ends were trimmed by 4 bases and 4 bases, with 14 bases remaining between them. The CDR3 is made up of 15 amino acids. The CDR3 protein is CASSSNRPDYNEQFF. The CDR3 coding sequence is TGTGCCAGCAGCTCAAATCGACCCGATTACAATGAGCAGTTCTTC.

This clonotype turned up a few times. The V and J genes are TRBV7-2 and TRBJ2-3; the D is unclear. Trimming cost V 7 bases and J 2 bases, with 10 bases left between them. The CDR3 has 13 amino acids. The germline gives CDR1 SGHTA, CDR2 FQGNSA. This CDR3 reads CASTRQNTDTQYF. The CDR3 DNA reads TGTGCCAGCACCAGACAAAACACAGATACGCAGTATTTT.

This clonotype turned up a few times. The V gene is TRBV7-9, the J gene TRBJ2-1; 7 bases are shared with TRBD1. V shed 1 base, J shed 8 bases, and the junction held 17 bases outside the gene matches. Germline assignment: CDR1 SEHNR and CDR2 FQNEAQ (reference sequence). The CDR3 length is 18 residues. Here the CDR3 DNA reads TGTGCCAGCAGCTTAGAAAGAAAAGGGGGCGGCATTGACCATGAGCAGTTCTTC. Translation: CASSLERKGGGIDHEQFF.

Ten or more counts support this clonotype. In DNA form, the CDR3 reads TGTGCCACTACCCAGGCAGGGTTGAGTTCACCCCTCCACTTT. Translating gives CATTQAGLSSPLHF. This rearrangement joins TRBV6-2 or TRBV6-3 to TRBJ1-6; a possible D gene is TRBD1 (5 bases). Germline V gene lookup returns CDR1 MNHEY and CDR2 SVGEGT. The CDR3 runs 14 residues. Trimming pared 10 bases from V and 9 bases from J, leaving 19 bases between.

This clonotype has only a few counts. V gene TRBV27 combines with J gene TRBJ1-5; D unclear. CDR3 length: 13 residues. V shed 0 bases and J shed 6 bases, with 6 bases lying between them. Germline CDR1 MNHEY, CDR2 SMNVEV (reference sequence). CDR3 DNA: TGTGCCAGCAGTTTATCCCGCAGTCAGCCCCAGCATTTT. Translation: CASSLSRSQPQHF.

This clonotype was recorded at least ten times. The V call is TRBV10-3, the J call TRBJ2-1; D perhaps matches TRBD1 (5 bases). CDR3 length: 15 residues. Germline lookup yields CDR1 ENHRY and CDR2 SYGVKD. The CDR3 loop reads CARPSARMGHNEQFF. CDR3 nucleotide sequence: TGTGCGAGACCCTCGGCTCGGATGGGGCACAATGAGCAGTTCTTC.

Details on this clonotype: Being one base from a much bigger clone, this may be a read error. The chain links TRBV19 to TRBJ2-2; D perhaps matches TRBD2 (6 bases). CDR1 and CDR2 from the germline V gene are LNHDA and SQIVND (reference sequence). CDR3 length equals 12 residues. The CDR3 here is CASSQLPGELSF. The DNA of the CDR3 is TGTGCCAGTAGTCAACTGCCGGGGGAGCTGTCTTTT.

This clonotype was found many times. The J gene is TRBJ1-5, the V gene TRBV12-3 or TRBV12-4; D unresolved. This CDR3 has 14 amino acids. The V end was cut by 1 base, the J end by 6 bases, with 10 bases between. The CDR3 reads CASSLGGTGQPQHF. The CDR3 nucleotides are TGTGCCAGCAGTTTAGGTGGAACCGGTCAGCCCCAGCATTTT.

This sequence joins TRBV6-2 or TRBV6-3 and TRBJ2-3, with TRBD2 matching over 8 bases. There are 15 residues in the CDR3. Germline assignment: CDR1 MNHEY and CDR2 SVGEGT. The junction had 7 bases not matched to a gene; V was cut back by 5 bases and J by 3 bases. CDR3 sequence reads: CASSLAGTRTDTQYF. CDR3 DNA sequence: TGTGCCAGCAGTCTGGCCGGGACTAGGACAGATACGCAGTATTTT.

The chain employs TRBV19 and TRBJ1-5; 7 bases match TRBD1. V shed 6 bases, J shed 3 bases, and the junction held 8 bases outside the gene matches. The V gene's germline CDR1 is LNHDA and CDR2 SQIVND (reference sequence). CDR3 length equals 15 residues. The CDR3 loop reads CASRATGALNQPQHF. The CDR3 nucleotides read TGTGCCAGTAGAGCAACAGGGGCCCTCAATCAGCCCCAGCATTTT.

This clonotype came up many times. This chain uses TRBV12-3 or TRBV12-4 with TRBJ1-1, with D possibly matching TRBD1 (5 bases). The CDR3 totals 15 residues. V was shortened by 6 bases and J by 3 bases, with 17 bases between the two germline ends. The CDR3 DNA reads as TGTGCCAGCAGAAAAGCCCGGATGGGGGACACTGAAGCTTTCTTT. Translation gives CASRKARMGDTEAFF.

This clonotype has a handful of counts. The chain couples TRBV6-5 to TRBJ2-3; 8 nucleotides align to TRBD2. The germline V gene has CDR1 MNHEY and CDR2 SVGAGI. There are 15 residues in the CDR3. The J segment lost 1 base and the V segment lost 5 bases, leaving 5 bases of the junction unmatched. The CDR3 loop reads CASSSRAGGTDTQYF. The CDR3 DNA reads as TGTGCCAGCAGTAGTAGAGCGGGGGGCACAGATACGCAGTATTTT.

The CDR3 sequence is CASSQATAGGTDTQYF. In nucleotides, the CDR3 is TGTGCCAGCAGCCAAGCTACGGCAGGAGGGACAGATACGCAGTATTTT. The rearrangement uses TRBV14 and TRBJ2-3; weak D call: TRBD2 (6 bases). The CDR3 is 16 amino acids. V was clipped by 1 base and J by 3 bases, with 14 bases between them. Germline CDR1 and CDR2: SGHDN and FVKESK.

Ten or more counts support this clonotype. The rearrangement links TRBV19 to TRBJ2-1; tentative D call: TRBD1 (5 bases). The CDR3 runs to 13 residues. The germline V and J ends were trimmed by 6 bases and 2 bases, with 8 bases remaining between them. CDR1 is LNHDA, CDR2 SQIVND, per germline (reference sequence). The chain's CDR3 is CASRSRAYNEQFF. The CDR3 nucleotides read TGTGCCAGTAGGTCCAGGGCCTACAATGAGCAGTTCTTC.